These 6 T cell receptor beta chains were sequenced from one sample in a study of blood T cell repertoires in COVID-19. The protocol was immunoSEQ multiplex PCR, while the TCRdb copy is restricted to in-frame clones and leaves out a portion. The sample holds about 190,000 clones, roughly 80% seen once. Sequencing was performed on peripheral blood. The source of these receptors is a young woman with acute or convalescent COVID-19.

The rearrangement uses TRBV6-5 and TRBJ2-2; D unresolved. Germline assignment: CDR1 MNHEY and CDR2 SVGAGI. V was shortened by 10 bases and J by 5 bases, with 17 bases between the two germline ends. The CDR3 length is 14 residues. The CDR3 spells CAISEISRTGELFF. In DNA form, the CDR3 reads TGTGCCATATCCGAAATCTCCCGGACCGGGGAGCTGTTTTTT.

The chain recombines TRBV4-2 with TRBJ2-1; unclear D gene. The CDR3 loop spans 13 amino acids. The germline CDR1 and CDR2 sequences are LGHNA and YNFKEQ. The V gene lost 0 bases and the J gene lost 3 bases, with 3 bases spanning the gap. CDR3 coding DNA: TGTGCCAGCAGCCAAGACGGCTACAATGAGCAGTTCTTC. This codes for CASSQDGYNEQFF.

This clone was seen a few times. This chain connects TRBV5-4 to TRBJ2-7; 7 bases agree with TRBD2. V lost 2 bases to trimming and J lost 2 bases; unmatched junction nucleotides: 10. This CDR3 is 16 amino acids long. Germline values: CDR1 SGHNT, CDR2 YYREEE (reference sequence). The CDR3 nucleotides read TGTGCCAGCAGCTTAATGGGAGGGAGCCCGCCCTACGAGCAGTACTTC. Its translation is CASSLMGGSPPYEQYF.

This clone showed up just a few times. V gene TRBV15 combines with J gene TRBJ1-4, with 8 bases that match TRBD1. CDR1 LNHNV and CDR2 YYDKDF come from the germline V gene (reference sequence). This CDR3 contains 17 residues. After removal of 0 bases from V and 3 bases from J, the junction contained 6 bases not matched to a gene. The chain's CDR3 is CATSRDQGARANEKLFF. CDR3 coding DNA: TGTGCCACCAGCAGAGATCAGGGGGCGCGAGCTAATGAAAAACTGTTTTTT.

The CDR3: CAWSARQFINEKLFF. The CDR3 nucleotides read TGTGCCTGGAGTGCGAGACAGTTCATTAATGAAAAACTGTTTTTT. This rearrangement joins TRBV30 to TRBJ1-4; D may be TRBD1 (5 bases). The length of the CDR3 is 15 residues. Germline CDR1 GTSNPN, CDR2 SVGIG (reference sequence). V was clipped by 1 base and J by 4 bases, with 13 bases between them. Full variable domain (rest looked up from reference TRBV30 and TRBJ1-4): SQTIHQWPATLVQPVGSPLSLECTVEGTSNPNLYWYRQAAGRGLQLLFYSVGIGQISSEVPQNLSASRPQDRQFILSSKKLLLSDSGFYLCAWSARQFINEKLFFGSGTQLSVL.

The J gene is TRBJ1-1, the V gene TRBV7-9; 8 bases agree with TRBD1. With 4 bases clipped from V and 1 base from J, the junction kept 8 bases outside the gene matches. Per the germline V gene, CDR1 is SEHNR and CDR2 is FQNEAQ (reference sequence). There are 16 residues in the CDR3. The CDR3 sequence: CASSSERDRRNTEAFF. The CDR3, as DNA: TGTGCCAGCAGCTCGGAAAGGGACAGGAGGAACACTGAAGCTTTCTTT.